A single T cell receptor (beta chain) is shown here with its context. Sequencing was performed with immunoSEQ multiplex PCR; in TCRdb, only in-frame clones are kept and a portion is missing. Altogether around 140,000 clones are present, 70% to 85% being singletons, with the ten largest covering around 9.6%. The record originates from a study of blood T cell repertoires in COVID-19. Study context: Italy, Spain and the United States were the sources of the convalescent and acute COVID-19 samples.

Germline lookup yields CDR1 MNHEY and CDR2 SVGAGI. V dropped 6 bases and J dropped 0 bases, with 14 bases sitting between them. The CDR3 runs 15 residues. The genes are TRBV6-5 and TRBJ1-1; no reliable D call. Sequenced material: peripheral blood. The sequence was obtained from a man in his 60s with active or convalescent COVID-19. The CDR3 region is CASSPRSLLNTEAFF. CDR3 DNA: TGTGCCAGCAGCCCCCGGTCTTTACTGAACACTGAAGCTTTCTTT.